This TCR beta chain was identified in a study of tumor-infiltrating lymphocytes in oesophageal squamous cell carcinoma. TCRdb re-called the PCR reads through MiXCR, storing one row per CDR3 protein. The sample lists fewer than 20,000 distinct CDR3 sequences, approximately 47% seen once, with under 50% in the top ten. There are 15 residues in the CDR3. Germline CDR1 MNHNY, CDR2 SVGAGI (reference sequence). J is TRBJ2-3 and V is TRBV6-6; D uncertain. Near its end, the DNA agrees better with TRBJ1-1, so the J call may be wrong. The sequence derives from a female donor with esophageal squamous cell carcinoma. Material: normal esophageal tissue next to the tumor. The CDR3 DNA reads TGTGCCAGTTTCGATCTGGGGAGACTGAACACTGAAGCTTTCTTT. It is translated as CASFDLGRLNTEAFF.